Below are 31 T cell receptor beta chains sequenced from a single sample in a study of blood T cell repertoires in COVID-19. The assay was immunoSEQ multiplex PCR, and TCRdb's table has in-frame clones only and misses some. Among hundreds of thousands of clones, roughly nine tenths were seen once, and the ten largest hold around 0.9%. Sequenced input: peripheral blood. These receptors all stem from a man between 18 and 29 years old with COVID-19, enrolled during active disease.

This rearrangement joins TRBV24-1 to TRBJ2-3; TRBD2 agrees at 9 bases. Germline trimming cut 6 bases from V and 6 bases from J; bases unmatched to any gene: 6. From germline, CDR1 is KGHDR and CDR2 SFDVKD. This CDR3 region has 14 residues. CDR3 bases: TGTGCCACCAGTTTAGCGGGGGCGGGGGATACGCAGTATTTT. It encodes CATSLAGAGDTQYF.

The chain recombines TRBV7-6 with TRBJ2-1; TRBD2 aligns across 8 bases. The CDR3 consists of 15 residues. The germline CDR1 and CDR2 sequences are SGHVS and FNYEAQ. Trimming cost V 5 bases and J 5 bases; bases outside gene matches: 8. The DNA for the CDR3 is TGTGCCAGCAGCGCCCAACGGGGGGGGAACAATGAGCAGTTCTTC. The encoded protein is CASSAQRGGNNEQFF.

The DNA for the CDR3 is TGTGCCAGCAGTGATCTCCTAGCGGGAGGCCCTACTACGCAGTATTTT. Its translation is CASSDLLAGGPTTQYF. The chain joins TRBV2 to TRBJ2-3; 11 nucleotides line up with TRBD2. The germline V gene encodes CDR1 SNHLY and CDR2 FYNNEI. The CDR3 is made up of 16 amino acids. J was trimmed by 8 bases and V by 3 bases; bases with no gene match: 10.

The chain has TRBV7-9 and TRBJ2-5; TRBD1 matches 9 bases. The CDR3 covers 15 residues. Germline V CDR1 and CDR2: SEHNR, FQNEAQ (reference sequence). The junction had 2 bases not matched to a gene; V was cut back by 0 bases and J by 3 bases. This chain's CDR3 is CASSLATGGKETQYF. The CDR3 DNA reads as TGTGCCAGCAGCTTAGCCACAGGGGGCAAAGAGACCCAGTACTTC.

The V call is TRBV24-1, the J call TRBJ2-1; D is unresolved. This CDR3 region has 14 residues. V was cut by 1 base and J by 5 bases, with 8 bases left in between. Germline-derived CDR1 and CDR2 are KGHDR and SFDVKD. DNA for the CDR3: TGTGCCACCAGTGATTTATCTATCAACAATGAGCAGTTCTTC. Translated, it gives CATSDLSINNEQFF.

The chain couples TRBV6-5 to TRBJ2-3; weak D call: TRBD1 (6 bases). Germline CDR1 is MNHEY and CDR2 is SVGAGI. The V and J ends lost 6 bases and 2 bases respectively, with 15 bases between them. The length of the CDR3 is 15 residues. CDR3: CASSPQGKNTDTQYF. As DNA, the CDR3 is TGTGCCAGCAGCCCGCAGGGGAAAAACACAGATACGCAGTATTTT.

The V and J genes are TRBV5-6 and TRBJ2-5; D may be TRBD2 (6 bases). The length of the CDR3 is 15 residues. Trimming stripped 3 bases from V and 5 bases from J, with 17 bases between. The germline V gene has CDR1 SGHDT and CDR2 YYEEEE. Written as DNA, the CDR3 is TGTGCCAGCAGCTCACCCCGACTAGTTTTGGAGACCCAGTACTTC. Protein product: CASSSPRLVLETQYF. Together with reference TRBV5-6 and TRBJ2-5, the CDR3 gives the full variable domain: DAGVTQSPTHLIKTRGQQVTLRCSPKSGHDTVSWYQQALGQGPQFIFQYYEEEERQRGNFPDRFSGHQFPNYSSELNVNALLLGDSALYLCASSSPRLVLETQYFGPGTRLLVL.

The V gene is TRBV5-8, the J gene TRBJ2-3, with 8 bases matching TRBD1. With 9 bases clipped from V and 0 bases from J, the junction kept 9 bases outside the gene matches. Germline V gives CDR1 SGHTS, CDR2 YDEGEE. This CDR3 is 15 amino acids long. CDR3: CATGGLVRSTDTQYF. CDR3 sequence (DNA): TGTGCCACAGGGGGCTTAGTTAGGAGCACAGATACGCAGTATTTT.

V and J are TRBV5-1 and TRBJ2-7; 8 bases match TRBD1. The CDR3 has 13 amino acids. V gave up 2 bases and J gave up 3 bases; unmatched junction bases: 1. Germline V gene data show CDR1 as SGHRS and CDR2 as YFSETQ. DNA for the CDR3: TGCGCCAGCAGCTTCACAGGGGGCTACGAGCAGTACTTC. This gives the protein CASSFTGGYEQYF.

V gene TRBV7-9 combines with J gene TRBJ2-2, with a possible D match to TRBD1 (6 bases). Germline values: CDR1 SEHNR, CDR2 FQNEAQ (reference sequence). This CDR3 contains 14 residues. V was trimmed by 3 bases and J by 6 bases, leaving 11 bases between them. CDR3 residues: CASSFLGGSGELFF. The CDR3 DNA reads TGTGCCAGCAGCTTCCTAGGGGGATCCGGGGAGCTGTTTTTT.

V usage is TRBV29-1 and J usage is TRBJ2-7, with TRBD1 identical over 7 bases. Losses at the gene ends were 3 bases for V and 6 bases for J; bases not matched to a gene: 8. CDR1 SQVTM and CDR2 ANQGSEA come from the germline V gene. This CDR3 region has 13 residues. The CDR3 nucleotides read TGCAGCGTTGAGGACACAACAGGGGCCGAGCAGTACTTC. Its protein is CSVEDTTGAEQYF.

The chain uses TRBV4-1 and TRBJ2-1, with 8 bases matching TRBD2. The CDR3 is 15 amino acids. In germline, CDR1 is MGHRA, CDR2 YSYEKL. V shed 1 base, J shed 8 bases, and the junction held 7 bases outside the gene matches. CDR3: CASSQGWAGGDEQFF. Here the CDR3 DNA reads TGCGCCAGCAGCCAAGGTTGGGCCGGGGGGGATGAGCAGTTCTTC.

The chain recombines TRBV30 with TRBJ2-3; D is unresolved. The CDR3 covers 14 residues. Germline lookup yields CDR1 GTSNPN and CDR2 SVGIG (reference sequence). Trimming removed 0 bases from V and 0 bases from J, with 7 bases in between. The CDR3 is CAWSVTVSTDTQYF. The CDR3 nucleotides read TGTGCCTGGAGTGTAACGGTTAGCACAGATACGCAGTATTTT.

The chain uses TRBV13 and TRBJ1-6, with D tentatively TRBD1 (5 bases). V was clipped by 0 bases and J by 7 bases, with 10 bases between them. Germline loops: CDR1 PRHDT, CDR2 FYEKMQ (reference sequence). CDR3 length equals 15 residues. The CDR3 loop is CASSLGSQGNSPLHF. Here the CDR3 DNA reads TGTGCCAGCAGCTTAGGCTCCCAGGGAAATTCACCCCTCCACTTT. The full variable domain, completed using reference TRBV13 and TRBJ1-6, is AAGVIQSPRHLIKEKRETATLKCYPIPRHDTVYWYQQGPGQDPQFLISFYEKMQSDKGSIPDRFSAQQFSDYHSELNMSSLELGDSALYFCASSLGSQGNSPLHFGNGTRLTVT.

The J gene is TRBJ2-4, the V gene TRBV18, with 7 bases lining up with TRBD1. This CDR3 is built from 14 residues. CDR1 is KGHSH, CDR2 LQKENI, per germline. V lost 0 bases, J lost 12 bases, and 8 bases stayed unmatched. CDR3: CASSPPGQKGGQYF. The CDR3, as DNA: TGTGCCAGCTCACCACCGGGACAGAAAGGGGGTCAGTACTTC.

The chain has TRBV12-3 or TRBV12-4 and TRBJ2-1; 7 nucleotides match TRBD1. CDR3 length equals 13 residues. J was trimmed by 6 bases and V by 3 bases; bases with no gene match: 2. The CDR3 nucleotides read TGTGCCAGCAGTTTTCCAGGGGGCAATGAGCAGTTCTTC. Residues: CASSFPGGNEQFF.

In regard to this clone: Other DNA sequences within the sample encode an identical CDR3. The chain is built from TRBV19 and TRBJ1-5, with D perhaps TRBD1 (6 bases). The germline V gene has CDR1 LNHDA and CDR2 SQIVND (reference sequence). The CDR3 has 13 residues. V was pared by 3 bases and J by 4 bases, with 7 bases between. CDR3 amino acids: CASSMQGNQPQHF. The CDR3 DNA reads as TGTGCCAGTAGTATGCAGGGGAATCAGCCCCAGCATTTT.

This chain links TRBV10-3 with TRBJ2-5; D might be TRBD1 (5 bases). Germline V gene data show CDR1 as ENHRY and CDR2 as SYGVKD. The CDR3 sequence is 14 residues long. The ends were cut back, 10 bases at V and 5 bases at J, with 20 bases in the middle. This chain's CDR3 is CATRTETVAETQYF. The CDR3 DNA reads TGTGCCACGCGTACCGAGACAGTCGCGGAGACCCAGTACTTC.

The chain has TRBV2 and TRBJ1-6, with D hard to call. V lost 5 bases and J lost 5, with 4 bases in between. The CDR3 consists of 12 residues. Per germline, CDR1 SNHLY and CDR2 FYNNEI. The CDR3 here is CASSPNNSPLHF. CDR3 sequence (DNA): TGTGCCAGCAGTCCTAATAATTCACCCCTCCACTTT.

The V gene is TRBV6-5, the J gene TRBJ1-4, with D tentatively TRBD1 (5 bases). The CDR3 has 12 amino acids. CDR1 is MNHEY, CDR2 SVGAGI, per germline. Trimming removed 8 bases from V and 10 bases from J, with 14 bases in between. The CDR3 bases are TGTGCCAGCGGCGATCAAGGGGTAAAACTGTTTTTT. Protein sequence: CASGDQGVKLFF.

V and J are TRBV4-2 and TRBJ2-1; TRBD1 matches 10 bases. Germline-derived CDR1 and CDR2 are LGHNA and YNFKEQ. The CDR3 consists of 15 residues. After removal of 1 base from V and 8 bases from J, the junction contained 5 bases not matched to a gene. The CDR3: CASSQGGTGDYEQFF. The DNA for the CDR3 is TGTGCCAGCAGCCAAGGAGGGACAGGGGATTATGAGCAGTTCTTC.

This sequence joins TRBV3-1 (or the pseudogene TRBV3-2) and TRBJ1-5; 8 nucleotides match TRBD1. J was trimmed by 9 bases and V by 5 bases; bases with no gene match: 9. The germline CDR1 and CDR2 sequences are LGHDT and YNNKEL (reference sequence). The length of the CDR3 is 14 residues. The CDR3 spells CASSKQGVGWPQHF. The CDR3 DNA reads TGTGCCAGCAGCAAACAGGGGGTGGGTTGGCCCCAGCATTTT.

This clone was counted once. The chain joins TRBV11-3 to TRBJ2-5, with TRBD2 matching over 9 bases. CDR1 and CDR2 from the germline V gene are SGHNT and YENEEA. J gave up 3 bases and V 2 bases, and 1 base lay outside the gene matches. The CDR3 totals 14 residues. The CDR3, as DNA: TGTGCCAGCAGCTTAAGACTAGCGGAAGAGACCCAGTACTTC. This sequence encodes CASSLRLAEETQYF. The full variable domain, completed using reference TRBV11-3 and TRBJ2-5, is EAGVVQSPRYKIIEKKQPVAFWCNPISGHNTLYWYLQNLGQGPELLIRYENEEAVDDSQLPKDRFSAERLKGVDSTLKIQPAELGDSAVYLCASSLRLAEETQYFGPGTRLLVL.

The chain joins TRBV2 to TRBJ2-1; possible D gene TRBD2, 5 bases. V lost 6 bases and J lost 6, with 9 bases in between. Germline V gene sequence: CDR1 SNHLY, CDR2 FYNNEI. The CDR3 length is 12 residues. The CDR3: CASRADLNEQFF. In DNA form, the CDR3 reads TGTGCCAGCAGAGCGGACCTCAATGAGCAGTTCTTC. The whole variable domain, filled in from reference TRBV2 and TRBJ2-1, reads EPEVTQTPSHQVTQMGQEVILRCVPISNHLYFYWYRQILGQKVEFLVSFYNNEISEKSEIFDDQFSVERPDGSNFTLKIRSTKLEDSAMYFCASRADLNEQFFGPGTRLTVL.

This rearrangement joins TRBV3-1 (or the pseudogene TRBV3-2) to TRBJ2-1; D call uncertain. Germline V gene sequence: CDR1 LGHDT, CDR2 YNNKEL (reference sequence). Trimming pared 1 base from V and 7 bases from J, leaving 11 bases between. The CDR3 extends over 14 amino acids. The DNA for the CDR3 is TGTGCCAGCAGCCAAGTGTTACGGGTTAATGAGCAGTTCTTC. Protein sequence: CASSQVLRVNEQFF.

This clone was seen just once. This chain joins TRBV11-3 and TRBJ2-2; 7 nucleotides match TRBD2. CDR1 SGHNT and CDR2 YENEEA come from the germline V gene. This CDR3 has 19 amino acids. Germline trimming cut 0 bases from V and 4 bases from J; bases unmatched to any gene: 14. CDR3 DNA sequence: TGTGCCAGCAGCTTAGACCGCCCTCTGGGGCGGGAGCGCACCGGGGAGCTGTTTTTT. It specifies CASSLDRPLGRERTGELFF.

This chain joins TRBV7-9 and TRBJ2-5; D unclear. The CDR3 has 14 residues. In germline, CDR1 is SEHNR, CDR2 FQNEAQ (reference sequence). V was clipped by 5 bases and J by 5 bases, with 15 bases between them. CDR3 nucleotide sequence: TGTGCCAGCAGCCCAACAAGTTTGTCGGAGACCCAGTACTTC. Protein sequence: CASSPTSLSETQYF.

This rearrangement joins TRBV3-1 (or the pseudogene TRBV3-2) to TRBJ1-1, with a weak D call TRBD1 (6 bases). CDR1 and CDR2 (germline): LGHDT, YNNKEL (reference sequence). Deletions cut 0 bases from V and 2 bases from J, with 28 bases between. The length of the CDR3 is 21 residues. DNA for the CDR3: TGTGCCAGCAGCCAAGAGAGTCCTTTCGGACAGTCGCGTTCTCTTAACACTGAAGCTTTCTTT. Protein sequence: CASSQESPFGQSRSLNTEAFF.

The chain joins TRBV13 to TRBJ1-2; unclear D gene. V gave up 0 bases and J gave up 0 bases, with 8 bases separating them. The length of the CDR3 is 15 residues. Germline lookup yields CDR1 PRHDT and CDR2 FYEKMQ (reference sequence). The CDR3 coding sequence is TGTGCCAGCAGCTTAGGCTCCAGTTCTAACTATGGCTACACCTTC. Translating gives CASSLGSSSNYGYTF.

This chain's CDR3 is CAISAVTGELFF. CDR3 DNA sequence: TGTGCCATCAGTGCAGTGACCGGGGAGCTGTTTTTT. The V call is TRBV10-3, the J call TRBJ2-2, with D uncertain. Per germline, CDR1 ENHRY and CDR2 SYGVKD. The V gene lost 4 bases and the J gene lost 5 bases, with 5 bases spanning the gap. The CDR3 spans 12 residues.

This sequence joins TRBV15 and TRBJ2-1; D might be TRBD2 (6 bases). Between the trimmed V and J ends, which lost 5 bases and 6 bases, there was a span of 20 bases. The CDR3 extends over 16 amino acids. CDR1 and CDR2 from the germline V gene are LNHNV and YYDKDF (reference sequence). CDR3 sequence reads: CATSLGLAGLSNEQFF. The CDR3 DNA reads as TGTGCCACCAGCCTGGGTTTGGCGGGATTATCCAATGAGCAGTTCTTC.